A single T cell receptor beta chain is shown here with its context. Patients from Seattle were sampled longitudinally, starting during active infection. This specimen comes from a study of blood T cell repertoires in COVID-19. About the research overall: From the United States, Italy and Spain came samples of acute and convalescent COVID-19. T cells, B-cell-depleted T cells, or PBMCs provided the cDNA or gDNA that served as material.

Germline CDR1 and CDR2: LNHDA and SQIVND (reference sequence). The CDR3 spans 14 residues. Between the trimmed V and J ends, which lost 8 bases and 3 bases, there was a span of 17 bases. Authors' methods: Nucleated cell counts were estimated from reference gene primer amplification. Method: immunoSEQ multiplex PCR; TCRdb's copy keeps in-frame clones and lacks some. The V and J calls and clone size come from that table; D and trimming were worked out from the DNA. The repertoire has 350,000 to 500,000 clones, approximately 90% of them found once; the top ten carry 0.65% to 1%. V usage is TRBV19 and J usage is TRBJ2-7, with D perhaps TRBD2 (5 bases). Sequencing was done on a sample of peripheral blood. The sequence came from a man younger than 35 with COVID-19, enrolled during active disease. The CDR3 spells CASAIGGGGYEQYF. The CDR3 DNA reads TGTGCCAGTGCCATTGGTGGAGGAGGCTACGAGCAGTACTTC.